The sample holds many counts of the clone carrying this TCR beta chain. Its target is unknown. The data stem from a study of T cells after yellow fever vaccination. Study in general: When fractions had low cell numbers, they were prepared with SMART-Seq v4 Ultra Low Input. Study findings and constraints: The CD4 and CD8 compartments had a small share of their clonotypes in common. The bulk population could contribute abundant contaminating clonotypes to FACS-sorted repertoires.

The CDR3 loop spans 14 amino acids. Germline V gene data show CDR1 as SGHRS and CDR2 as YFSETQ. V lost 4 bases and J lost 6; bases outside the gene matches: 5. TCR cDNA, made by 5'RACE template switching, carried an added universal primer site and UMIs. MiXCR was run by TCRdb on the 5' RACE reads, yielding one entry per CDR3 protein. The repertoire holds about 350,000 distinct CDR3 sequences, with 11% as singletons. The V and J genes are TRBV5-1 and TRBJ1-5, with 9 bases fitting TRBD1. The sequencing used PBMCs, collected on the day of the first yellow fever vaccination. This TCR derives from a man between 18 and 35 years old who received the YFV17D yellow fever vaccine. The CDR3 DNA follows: TGCGCCAGCAGCCCAGGACAGGGGTTTCAGCCCCAGCATTTT. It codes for CASSPGQGFQPQHF.